This T cell receptor (beta chain) was captured by sequencing in a study of shared clonotypes between healthy human individuals. Overall study results and limits: Incomplete sequencing of sorted subsets was indicated by rarefaction despite large depth. It was the non-shared clonotypes that had lower generation probabilities than clonotypes shared by all four donors.

Of note for this clone: Antigen unknown.

Sequencing was at deep level. Data came from immunoSEQ multiplex PCR; TCRdb stores just in-frame clones and leaves some out. This table has 2 million to 2.5 million clones, less than 95% appearing once. The study separated CD4+ cells into CD45RA+ naive and CD45RA-negative memory subsets. Trimming took 1 base from V and 7 from J, leaving 7 bases between them. The CDR3 consists of 12 residues. Looked up from germline, CDR1 is MDHEN and CDR2 is SYDVKM. The source material was naive CD4+ T cells from PBMCs. Subset in this sample: CD45RA+ positively selected. This rearrangement joins TRBV28 to TRBJ1-2, with D unresolved. This receptor was taken from a man between 18 and 35 years old in good health. Some clones in this sample may be carry-over from other donors' samples. In nucleotides, the CDR3 is TGTGCCAGCAGTTTATCCTTTCGTGGCTACACCTTC. Translation: CASSLSFRGYTF.